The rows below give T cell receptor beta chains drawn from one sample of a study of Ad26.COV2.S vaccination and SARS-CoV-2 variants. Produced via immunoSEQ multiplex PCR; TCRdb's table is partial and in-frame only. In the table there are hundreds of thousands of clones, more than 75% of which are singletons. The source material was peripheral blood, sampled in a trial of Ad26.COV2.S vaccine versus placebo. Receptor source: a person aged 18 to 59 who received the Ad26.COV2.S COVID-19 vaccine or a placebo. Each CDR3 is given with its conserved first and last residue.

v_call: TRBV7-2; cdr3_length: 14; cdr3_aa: CASSLPGSYNEQFF
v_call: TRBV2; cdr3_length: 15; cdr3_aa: CASSPIWDSPDTQYF
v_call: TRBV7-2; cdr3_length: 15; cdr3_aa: CASSPVGDTSYEQYF
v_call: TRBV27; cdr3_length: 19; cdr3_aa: CASSPLLAGGPSSYNEQFF
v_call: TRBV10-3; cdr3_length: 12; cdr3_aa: CAVVSSSYEQYF
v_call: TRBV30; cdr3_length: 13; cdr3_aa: CAWSVGPHQPQHF
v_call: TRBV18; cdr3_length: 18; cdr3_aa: CASSPPRARQGPEETQYF
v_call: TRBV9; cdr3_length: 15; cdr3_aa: CASSPGQRAGTEAFF
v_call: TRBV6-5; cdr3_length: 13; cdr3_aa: CASSYSSADTQYF
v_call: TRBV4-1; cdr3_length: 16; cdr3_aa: CASSQGAYQVGYGYTF
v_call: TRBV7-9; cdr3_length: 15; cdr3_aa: CASSLEEGAGYGYTF
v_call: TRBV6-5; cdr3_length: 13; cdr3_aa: CASGEDRGHEQYF
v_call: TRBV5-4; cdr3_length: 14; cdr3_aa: CASSGQGAAYEQYF
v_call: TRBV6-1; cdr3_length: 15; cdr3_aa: CASSEWRGGGDTQYF
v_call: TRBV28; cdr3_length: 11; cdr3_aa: CASGRTYGYTF
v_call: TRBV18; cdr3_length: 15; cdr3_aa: CASSGGASSTDTQYF
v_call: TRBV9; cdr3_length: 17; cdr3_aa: CASRTRSRTVKTYEQYF
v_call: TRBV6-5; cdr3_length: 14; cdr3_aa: CASSYDGIQETQYF
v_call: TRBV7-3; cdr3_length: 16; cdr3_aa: CASSLTGGLGGDEQFF
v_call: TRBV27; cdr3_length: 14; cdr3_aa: CASSFAGEGQPQHF
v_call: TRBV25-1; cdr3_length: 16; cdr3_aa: CASSDHLAGGLETQYF
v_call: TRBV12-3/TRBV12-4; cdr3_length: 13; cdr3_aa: CASNPGMGTEAFF
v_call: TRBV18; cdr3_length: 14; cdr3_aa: CASSPTGGTGELFF
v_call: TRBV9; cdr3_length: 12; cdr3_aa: CASSPSGVGQFF
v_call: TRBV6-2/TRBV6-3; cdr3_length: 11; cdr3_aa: CASSSTPGHFF
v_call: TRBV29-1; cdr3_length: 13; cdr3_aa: CSVVVGGNGELFF
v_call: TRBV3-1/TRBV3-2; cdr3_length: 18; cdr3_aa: CASSQDLWVGTVNEKLFF
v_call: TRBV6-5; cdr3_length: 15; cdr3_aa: CASSYRRGRNYGYTF
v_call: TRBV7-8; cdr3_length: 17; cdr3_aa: CASSLISWDEFKYEQYF
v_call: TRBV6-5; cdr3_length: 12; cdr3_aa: CASTDGGYGYTF
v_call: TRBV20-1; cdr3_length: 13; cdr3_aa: CSASAPGKDTQYF
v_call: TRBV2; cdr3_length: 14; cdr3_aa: CASSGGVPNTEAFF
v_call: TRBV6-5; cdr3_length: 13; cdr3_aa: CASSSTPGRPLHF
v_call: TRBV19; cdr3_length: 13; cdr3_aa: CASSRNQGQPQHF
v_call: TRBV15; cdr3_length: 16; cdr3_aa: CATSRGDRGLNTEAFF
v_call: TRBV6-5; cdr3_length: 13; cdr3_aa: CASLLQGSVTLHF
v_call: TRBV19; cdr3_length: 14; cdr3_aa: CASSFRTGDQPQHF
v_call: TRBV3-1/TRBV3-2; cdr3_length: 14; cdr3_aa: CASSQDWGGFKLFF
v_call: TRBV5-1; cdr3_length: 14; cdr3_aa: CATKEGATNEKLFF
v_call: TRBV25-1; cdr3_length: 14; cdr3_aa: CASRDNSYNSPLHF
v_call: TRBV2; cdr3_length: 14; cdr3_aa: CASSEQGLGETQYF
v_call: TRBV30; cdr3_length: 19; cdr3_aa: CAWSDSGVRRMMNTGELFF
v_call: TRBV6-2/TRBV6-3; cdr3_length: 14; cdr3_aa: CASSYSRTGNTQYF
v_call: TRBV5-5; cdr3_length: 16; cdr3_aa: CASSLVGSGVGTEAFF
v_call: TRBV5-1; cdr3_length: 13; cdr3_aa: CASSLAGTGELFF
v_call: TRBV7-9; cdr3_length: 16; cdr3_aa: CASSLGLRGLGNTIYF
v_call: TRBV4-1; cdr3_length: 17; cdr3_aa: CASSHPGTSGLQETQYF
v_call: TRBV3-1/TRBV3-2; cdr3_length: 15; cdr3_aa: CASSQVGTNWGELFF
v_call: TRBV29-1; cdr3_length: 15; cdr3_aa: CSVPGTSGYQETQYF
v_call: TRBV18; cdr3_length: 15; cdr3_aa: CASSPRTGAGYGYTF
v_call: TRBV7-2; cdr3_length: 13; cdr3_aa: CASSLETRVPLHF
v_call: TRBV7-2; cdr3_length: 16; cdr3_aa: CASSITGTWVGNEQFF
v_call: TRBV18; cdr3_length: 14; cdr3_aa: CASSWDKTIEKLFF
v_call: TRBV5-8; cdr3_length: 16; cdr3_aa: CASSTGLAGRTDTQYF
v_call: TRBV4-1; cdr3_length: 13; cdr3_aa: CASSQDRSADYTF
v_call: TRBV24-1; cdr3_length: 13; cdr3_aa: CATSDGDRGGYTF
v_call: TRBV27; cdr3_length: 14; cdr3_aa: CATSSGRSGNTIYF
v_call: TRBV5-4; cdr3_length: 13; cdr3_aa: CASSLGPNTELFF
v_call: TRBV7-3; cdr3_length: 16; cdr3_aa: CASSPTPAGTMTEQFF
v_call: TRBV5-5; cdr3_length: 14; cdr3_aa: CASSFLQGEVDYTF